These T cell receptor beta chains were read from a single sample in a study of cytomegalovirus exposure and HLA in healthy donors. Sequencing was performed with immunoSEQ multiplex PCR; in TCRdb, only in-frame clones are kept and a portion is missing. This specimen shows 100,000 or so clones; the ten leading clones hold 0.5% to 0.7%. Input material: PBMCs. These TCRs come from a man aged 50 to 59 in good health and CMV-seronegative. Each CDR3 is given with its conserved first and last residue. Fields, in order: V gene, D gene, J gene, CDR3 protein, CDR3 DNA. The D gene is left open where the match is weak.

>TRBV9|.|TRBJ2-2
CASSLHNQETGELFF
TGTGCCAGCAGTCTCCACAACCAAGAAACCGGGGAGCTGTTTTTT
>TRBV19|.|TRBJ1-5
CASSIDPQGYSNQPQHF
TGTGCCAGTAGTATCGATCCCCAGGGATATAGCAATCAGCCCCAGCATTTT
>TRBV9|TRBD1|TRBJ2-1
CASSVAVQGFHNEQFF
TGTGCCAGCAGCGTAGCGGTACAGGGGTTCCACAATGAGCAGTTCTTC
>TRBV7-2|.|TRBJ2-1
CASSVLQGSYNEQFF
TGTGCCAGCAGCGTACTTCAGGGATCCTACAATGAGCAGTTCTTC
>TRBV18|.|TRBJ2-6
CASSNSAGANVLTF
TGTGCCAGCTCAAACTCGGCTGGGGCCAACGTCCTGACTTTC
>TRBV6-4|.|TRBJ1-1
CASSDKGDPENTEAFF
TGTGCCAGCAGTGACAAGGGGGACCCGGAGAACACTGAAGCTTTCTTT
>TRBV9|.|TRBJ2-7
CASSVGGASSYEQYF
TGTGCCAGCAGCGTAGGAGGTGCGAGTTCCTACGAGCAGTACTTC
>TRBV27|TRBD1|TRBJ1-2
CASRTGQGVFASSGYTF
TGTGCCAGCAGGACGGGACAGGGGGTGTTCGCGTCGTCTGGCTACACCTTC
>TRBV7-2|TRBD2|TRBJ2-7
CASAGVASSYEQYF
TGTGCCAGTGCGGGGGTGGCGAGTTCCTACGAGCAGTACTTC
>TRBV6-5|TRBD2|TRBJ2-5
CASSYRLAGGETQYF
TGTGCCAGCAGTTACCGACTAGCGGGAGGAGAGACCCAGTACTTC
>TRBV9|TRBD1|TRBJ2-6
CASSQQGALGANVLTF
TGTGCCAGCAGCCAACAGGGGGCGCTCGGGGCCAACGTCCTGACTTTC
>TRBV7-2|.|TRBJ2-6
CASSLTGTISGANVLTF
TGTGCCAGCAGCTTAACAGGGACCATCTCTGGGGCCAACGTCCTGACTTTC
>TRBV29-1|.|TRBJ2-3
CSVAIMSGSTDTQYF
TGCAGCGTTGCAATCATGAGCGGGAGCACAGATACGCAGTATTTT
>TRBV4-3|TRBD2|TRBJ2-7
CASSLGSGGGYEQYF
TGCGCCAGCAGCCTCGGTAGCGGGGGAGGATACGAGCAGTACTTC
>TRBV4-1|.|TRBJ2-3
CASSPFAIILARVTDTQYF
TGCGCCAGCAGCCCTTTCGCCATCATCCTAGCACGGGTCACAGATACGCAGTATTTT
>TRBV7-2|TRBD2|TRBJ2-1
CASSPTGTSGGKLNNEQFF
TGTGCCAGCAGCCCCACCGGGACTAGCGGGGGTAAGCTTAACAATGAGCAGTTCTTC
>TRBV19|.|TRBJ2-5
CASSMRLSEETQYF
TGTGCCAGTAGTATGCGTCTCTCGGAAGAGACCCAGTACTTC
>TRBV6-6|TRBD1|TRBJ1-1
CASSRGTAEAFF
TGTGCCAGCAGTCGAGGGACAGCTGAAGCTTTCTTT
>TRBV18|.|TRBJ2-2
CASSTTGTGELFF
TGTGCCAGCTCAACTACGGGGACCGGGGAGCTGTTTTTT
>TRBV25-1|.|TRBJ1-1
CASRGSGSTEAFF
TGTGCCAGCAGAGGCTCAGGGTCCACTGAAGCTTTCTTT
>TRBV29-1|.|TRBJ1-2
CSVDQGLYGYTF
TGCAGCGTTGATCAGGGACTCTATGGCTACACCTTC
>TRBV7-9|.|TRBJ1-2
CASSLRDDYGYTF
TGTGCCAGCAGCTTACGGGATGACTATGGCTACACCTTC
>TRBV28|.|TRBJ2-7
CASSLWDTNYEQYF
TGTGCCAGCAGTTTATGGGACACCAACTACGAGCAGTACTTC
>TRBV5-1|.|TRBJ1-1
CASSSGVGSNTEAFF
TGCGCCAGCAGCTCAGGCGTTGGGTCCAACACTGAAGCTTTCTTT
>TRBV11-2|.|TRBJ1-1
CASSLERNTEAFF
TGTGCCAGCAGCTTGGAGAGGAACACTGAAGCTTTCTTT
>TRBV5-4|TRBD1|TRBJ1-2
CASSPPREGANYGYTF
TGTGCCAGCAGCCCCCCCCGGGAGGGGGCGAACTATGGCTACACCTTC
>TRBV5-1|.|TRBJ2-7
CASSLLVGTSYEQYF
TGCGCCAGCAGCCTGCTAGTAGGAACCTCCTACGAGCAGTACTTC
>TRBV18|.|TRBJ1-2
CASSPDRSGYTF
TGTGCCAGCTCACCCGACAGATCCGGCTACACCTTC
>TRBV19|.|TRBJ1-2
CASRTGTTSNYGYTF
TGTGCCAGTAGGACCGGGACAACTAGTAACTATGGCTACACCTTC
>TRBV29-1|.|TRBJ2-7
CSVAGRSFEQYF
TGCAGCGTTGCCGGAAGGAGTTTCGAGCAGTACTTC
>TRBV7-9|.|TRBJ2-7
CASSGPYEQYF
TGTGCCAGCTCTGGCCCCTACGAGCAGTACTTC
>TRBV19|TRBD1|TRBJ1-5
CASSIGDRVYQPQHF
TGTGCCAGTAGTATCGGGGACAGGGTCTATCAGCCCCAGCATTTT
>TRBV15|.|TRBJ2-7
CATSRGREWGPNYEQYF
TGTGCCACCAGCAGGGGAAGAGAATGGGGGCCAAACTACGAGCAGTACTTC
>TRBV10-3|.|TRBJ1-1
CAISGEGGEIPEAFF
TGTGCCATCAGTGGGGAGGGGGGGGAGATTCCTGAAGCTTTCTTT
>TRBV4-1|.|TRBJ1-1
CASSARGAGTEAFF
TGCGCCAGCAGCGCGCGGGGCGCCGGGACTGAAGCTTTCTTT